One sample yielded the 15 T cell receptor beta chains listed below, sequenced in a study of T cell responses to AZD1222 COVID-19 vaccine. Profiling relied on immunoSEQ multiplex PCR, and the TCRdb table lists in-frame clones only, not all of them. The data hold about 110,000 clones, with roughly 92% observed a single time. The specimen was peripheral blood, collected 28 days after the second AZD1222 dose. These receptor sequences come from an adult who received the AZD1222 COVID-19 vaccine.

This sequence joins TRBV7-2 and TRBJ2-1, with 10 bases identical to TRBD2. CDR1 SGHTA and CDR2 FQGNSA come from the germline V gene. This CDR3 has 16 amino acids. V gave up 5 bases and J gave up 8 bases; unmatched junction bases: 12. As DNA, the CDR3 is TGTGCCAGCAGCCGTTCCAGCGGGGGGGCCTGGGATGAGCAGTTCTTC. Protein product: CASSRSSGGAWDEQFF.

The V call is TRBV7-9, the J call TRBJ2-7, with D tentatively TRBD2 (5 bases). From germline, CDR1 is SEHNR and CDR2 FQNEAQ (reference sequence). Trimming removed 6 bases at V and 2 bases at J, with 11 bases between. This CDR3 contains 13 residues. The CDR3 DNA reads TGTGCCAGCAGTGTTGCGGGTCCCTACGAGCAGTACTTC. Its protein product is CASSVAGPYEQYF.

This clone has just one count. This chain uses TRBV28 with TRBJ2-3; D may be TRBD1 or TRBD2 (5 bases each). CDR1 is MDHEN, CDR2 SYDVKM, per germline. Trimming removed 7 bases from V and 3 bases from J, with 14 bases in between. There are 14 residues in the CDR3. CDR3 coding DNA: TGTGCCAGCACTGGGGGTTTATTGACAGATACGCAGTATTTT. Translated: CASTGGLLTDTQYF. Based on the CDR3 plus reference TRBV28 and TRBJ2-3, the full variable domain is DVKVTQSSRYLVKRTGEKVFLECVQDMDHENMFWYRQDPGLGLRLIYFSYDVKMKEKGDIPEGYSVSREKKERFSLILESASTNQTSMYLCASTGGLLTDTQYFGPGTRLTVL.

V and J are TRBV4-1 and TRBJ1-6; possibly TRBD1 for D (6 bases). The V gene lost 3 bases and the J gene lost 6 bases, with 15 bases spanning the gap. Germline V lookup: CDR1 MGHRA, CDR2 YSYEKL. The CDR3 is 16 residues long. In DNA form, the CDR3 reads TGCGCCAGCAGCCAGGGGGATGACAGGCGTAATTCACCCCTCCACTTT. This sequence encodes CASSQGDDRRNSPLHF.

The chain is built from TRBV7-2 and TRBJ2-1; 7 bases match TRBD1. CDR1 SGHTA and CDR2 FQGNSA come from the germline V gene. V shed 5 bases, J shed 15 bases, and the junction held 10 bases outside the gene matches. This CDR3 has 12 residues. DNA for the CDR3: TGTGCCAGCAGCCTACTTTTGACAGGGCCGTTCTTC. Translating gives CASSLLLTGPFF. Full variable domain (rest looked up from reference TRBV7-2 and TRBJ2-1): GAGVSQSPSNKVTEKGKDVELRCDPISGHTALYWYRQSLGQGLEFLIYFQGNSAPDKSGLPSDRFSAERTGGSVSTLTIQRTQQEDSAVYLCASSLLLTGPFFGPGTRLTVL.

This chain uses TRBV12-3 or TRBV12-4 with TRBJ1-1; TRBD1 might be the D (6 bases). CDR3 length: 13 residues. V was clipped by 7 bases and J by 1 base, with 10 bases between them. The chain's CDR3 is CASTRTENTEAFF. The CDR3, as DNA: TGTGCCAGCACCCGGACAGAGAACACTGAAGCTTTCTTT.

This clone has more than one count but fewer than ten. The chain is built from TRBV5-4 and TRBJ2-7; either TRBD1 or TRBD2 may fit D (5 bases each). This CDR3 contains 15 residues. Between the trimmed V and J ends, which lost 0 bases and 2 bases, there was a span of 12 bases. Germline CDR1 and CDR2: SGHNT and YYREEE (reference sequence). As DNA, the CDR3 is TGTGCCAGCAGCTTGGCGGCAGGGAGTACCTACGAGCAGTACTTC. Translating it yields CASSLAAGSTYEQYF.

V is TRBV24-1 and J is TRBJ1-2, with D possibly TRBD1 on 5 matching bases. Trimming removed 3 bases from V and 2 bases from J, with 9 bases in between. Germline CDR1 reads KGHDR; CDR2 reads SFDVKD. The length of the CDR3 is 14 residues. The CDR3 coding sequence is TGTGCCACCAGTGATGGGGCCGTAAACTATGGCTACACCTTC. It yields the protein CATSDGAVNYGYTF.

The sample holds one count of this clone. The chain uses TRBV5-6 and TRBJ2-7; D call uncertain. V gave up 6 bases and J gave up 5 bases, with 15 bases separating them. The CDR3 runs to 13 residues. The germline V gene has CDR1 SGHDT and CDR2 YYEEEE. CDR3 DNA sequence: TGTGCCAGCACCACCTTGCGGATCCACGAGCAGTACTTC. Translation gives CASTTLRIHEQYF.

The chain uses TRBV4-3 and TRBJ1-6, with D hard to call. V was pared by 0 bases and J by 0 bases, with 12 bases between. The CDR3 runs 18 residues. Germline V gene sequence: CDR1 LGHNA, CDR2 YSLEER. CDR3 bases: TGCGCCAGCAGCCAAGATCCCGGACGGGGCTCCTATAATTCACCCCTCCACTTT. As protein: CASSQDPGRGSYNSPLHF.

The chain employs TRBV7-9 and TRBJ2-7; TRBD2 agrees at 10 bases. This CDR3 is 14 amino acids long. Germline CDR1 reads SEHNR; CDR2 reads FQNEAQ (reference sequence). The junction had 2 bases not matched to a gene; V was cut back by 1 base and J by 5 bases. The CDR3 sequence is CASSLGLAGDEQYF. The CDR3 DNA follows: TGTGCCAGCAGCTTAGGACTAGCGGGCGACGAGCAGTACTTC.

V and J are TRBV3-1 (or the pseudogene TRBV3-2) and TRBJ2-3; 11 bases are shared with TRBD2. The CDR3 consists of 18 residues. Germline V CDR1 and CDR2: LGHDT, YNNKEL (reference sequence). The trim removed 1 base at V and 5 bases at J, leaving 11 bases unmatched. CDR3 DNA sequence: TGTGCCAGCAGCCAAGGGGTATTAGGGCTAGCGGGGGGAGATACGCAGTATTTT. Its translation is CASSQGVLGLAGGDTQYF.

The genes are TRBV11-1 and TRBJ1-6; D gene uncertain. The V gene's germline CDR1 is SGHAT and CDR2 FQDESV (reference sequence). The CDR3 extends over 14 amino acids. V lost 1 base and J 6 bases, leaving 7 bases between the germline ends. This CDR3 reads CASSLGWLNSPLHF. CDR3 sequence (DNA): TGTGCCAGCAGCTTAGGGTGGCTTAATTCACCCCTCCACTTT.

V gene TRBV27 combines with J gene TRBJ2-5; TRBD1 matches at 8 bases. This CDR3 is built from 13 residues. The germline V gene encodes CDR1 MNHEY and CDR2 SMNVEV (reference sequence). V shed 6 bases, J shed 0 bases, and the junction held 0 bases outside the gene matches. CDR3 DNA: TGTGCCAGCAGACAGGGGGACCAAGAGACCCAGTACTTC. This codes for CASRQGDQETQYF.

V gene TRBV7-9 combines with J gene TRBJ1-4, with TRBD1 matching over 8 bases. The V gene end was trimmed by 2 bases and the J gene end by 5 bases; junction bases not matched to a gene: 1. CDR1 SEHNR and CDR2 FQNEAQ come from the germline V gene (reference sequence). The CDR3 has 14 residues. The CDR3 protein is CASSLRTGNEKLFF. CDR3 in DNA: TGTGCCAGCAGCTTAAGGACAGGGAATGAAAAACTGTTTTTT.